Listed here is a single TCR beta chain. The data stem from a study of shared clonotypes between healthy human individuals. Overall study context: CD8 memory received one plate per donor, CD8 naive two, CD4 memory three and CD4 naive three.

In germline, CDR1 is SGHRS, CDR2 YFSETQ. The CDR3 sequence is 15 residues long. V lost 4 bases and J lost 3; bases outside the gene matches: 10. Clones were sequenced by immunoSEQ multiplex PCR, and TCRdb holds only the in-frame ones, with some missing. The sample lists about 2.2 million clones, just over 90% seen once, with 1.5% to 2% in the top ten. Naive CD8 cells were CD45RO-negative, positively selected for CCR7, excluding terminally differentiated effector memory CD45RA+ cells. The chain has TRBV5-1 and TRBJ2-7, with 7 bases aligning to TRBD1. The receptor's source is a man in his late teens or twenties in good health. Some clones in this sample may be carry-over from other donors' samples. What was sequenced was naive CD8+ T cells from PBMCs. The CDR3 coding sequence is TGCGCCAGCAGCGCCAGACCGGGACAGCTCTACGAGCAGTACTTC. Its translation is CASSARPGQLYEQYF.